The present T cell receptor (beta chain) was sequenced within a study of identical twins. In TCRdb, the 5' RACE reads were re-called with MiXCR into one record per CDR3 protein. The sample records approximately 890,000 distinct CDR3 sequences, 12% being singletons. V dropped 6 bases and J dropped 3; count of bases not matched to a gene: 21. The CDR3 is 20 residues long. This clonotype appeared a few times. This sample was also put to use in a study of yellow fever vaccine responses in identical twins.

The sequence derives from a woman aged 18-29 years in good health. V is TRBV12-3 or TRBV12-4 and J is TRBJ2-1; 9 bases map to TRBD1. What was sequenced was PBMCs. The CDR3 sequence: CASSHLGGLTGTGIYNEQFF. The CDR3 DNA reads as TGTGCCAGCAGCCACCTCGGGGGCCTAACCGGGACAGGGATCTACAATGAGCAGTTCTTC.